This T cell receptor beta chain is from a study of T cell responses to AZD1222 COVID-19 vaccine. Worth noting for this clone: Its antigen is unidentified.

Study results and caveats: Along spike, vaccine-associated CD4 TCRs were found throughout, with dominance at 160-218 and 743-854. Reportedly, nearly half the spike-specific TCRs target unmutated variant regions.

Assay used: immunoSEQ multiplex PCR; TCRdb lists only in-frame clones, some missing. Here the sample spans roughly 150,000 clones, about 90% being singletons. CDR3 length: 16 amino acids. This receptor was obtained from an adult who received the AZD1222 COVID-19 vaccine. The chain combines TRBV21-1 with TRBJ2-7; the table's D call TRBD1 went unverified against the DNA. TRBV21-1 is termed a pseudogene. Sequences were derived from peripheral blood, sampled 28 days after the second AZD1222 dose. CDR3 region: CASSNPGGDQGGEQYF. For the CDR3, the DNA is TGTGCCAGCAGCAACCCAGGGGGCGACCAGGGCGGCGAGCAGTACTTC.